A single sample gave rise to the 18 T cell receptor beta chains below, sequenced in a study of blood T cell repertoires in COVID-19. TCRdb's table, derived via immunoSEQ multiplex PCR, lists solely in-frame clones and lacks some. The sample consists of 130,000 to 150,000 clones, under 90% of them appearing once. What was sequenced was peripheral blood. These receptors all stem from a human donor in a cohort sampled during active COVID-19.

The CDR3 here is CASGHLRQTSGNTIYF. CDR3 sequence (DNA): TGTGCCAGCGGACACTTAAGACAGACCTCTGGAAACACCATATATTTT. The V and J genes are TRBV3-1 (or the pseudogene TRBV3-2) and TRBJ1-3, with D perhaps TRBD1 (5 bases). CDR1 is LGHDT and CDR2 is YNNKEL in the germline V gene (reference sequence). The V and J ends lost 8 bases and 0 bases respectively, with 17 bases between them. The CDR3 loop spans 16 amino acids.

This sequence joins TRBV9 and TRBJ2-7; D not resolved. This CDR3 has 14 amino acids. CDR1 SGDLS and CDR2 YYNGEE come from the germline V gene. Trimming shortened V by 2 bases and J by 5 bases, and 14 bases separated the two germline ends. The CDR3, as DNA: TGTGCCAGCAGCGTTAACGTGGGCATGGACGAGCAGTACTTC. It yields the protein CASSVNVGMDEQYF. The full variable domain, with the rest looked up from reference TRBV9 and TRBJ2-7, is DSGVTQTPKHLITATGQRVTLRCSPRSGDLSVYWYQQSLDQGLQFLIQYYNGEERAKGNILERFSAQQFPDLHSELNLSSLELGDSALYFCASSVNVGMDEQYFGPGTRLTVT.

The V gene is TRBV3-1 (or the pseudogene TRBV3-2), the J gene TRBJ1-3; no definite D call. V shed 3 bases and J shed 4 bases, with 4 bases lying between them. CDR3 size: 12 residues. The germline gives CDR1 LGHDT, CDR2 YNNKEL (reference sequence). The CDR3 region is CASSHPGNTIYF. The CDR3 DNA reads TGTGCCAGCAGCCACCCAGGAAACACCATATATTTT.

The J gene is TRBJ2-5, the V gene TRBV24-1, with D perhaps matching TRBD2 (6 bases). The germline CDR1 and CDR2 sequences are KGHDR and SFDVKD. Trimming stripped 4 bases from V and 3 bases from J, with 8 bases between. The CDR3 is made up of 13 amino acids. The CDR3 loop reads CATSDGGKETQYF. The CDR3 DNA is TGTGCCACCAGTGACGGGGGAAAAGAGACCCAGTACTTC.

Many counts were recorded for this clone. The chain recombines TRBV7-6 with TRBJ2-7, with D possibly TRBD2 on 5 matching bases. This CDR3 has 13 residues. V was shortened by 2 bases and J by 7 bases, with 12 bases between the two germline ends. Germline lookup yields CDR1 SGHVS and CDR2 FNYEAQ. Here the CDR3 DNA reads TGTGCCAGCAGCTTACAGCGGCTCTCAGAGCAGTACTTC. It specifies CASSLQRLSEQYF.

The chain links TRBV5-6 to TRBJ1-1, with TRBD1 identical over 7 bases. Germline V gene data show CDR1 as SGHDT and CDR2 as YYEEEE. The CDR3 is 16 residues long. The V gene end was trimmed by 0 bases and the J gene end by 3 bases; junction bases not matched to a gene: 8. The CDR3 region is CASSLVGRQGDTEAFF. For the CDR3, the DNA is TGTGCCAGCAGCTTGGTGGGGCGACAGGGCGACACTGAAGCTTTCTTT. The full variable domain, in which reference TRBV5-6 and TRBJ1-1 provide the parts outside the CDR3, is DAGVTQSPTHLIKTRGQQVTLRCSPKSGHDTVSWYQQALGQGPQFIFQYYEEEERQRGNFPDRFSGHQFPNYSSELNVNALLLGDSALYLCASSLVGRQGDTEAFFGQGTRLTVV.

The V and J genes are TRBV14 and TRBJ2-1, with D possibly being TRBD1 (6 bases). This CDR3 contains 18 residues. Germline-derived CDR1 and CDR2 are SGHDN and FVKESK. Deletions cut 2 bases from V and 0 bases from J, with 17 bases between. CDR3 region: CASSQKPGTSSSYNEQFF. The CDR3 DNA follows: TGTGCCAGCAGCCAAAAACCGGGGACATCCAGCTCCTACAATGAGCAGTTCTTC.

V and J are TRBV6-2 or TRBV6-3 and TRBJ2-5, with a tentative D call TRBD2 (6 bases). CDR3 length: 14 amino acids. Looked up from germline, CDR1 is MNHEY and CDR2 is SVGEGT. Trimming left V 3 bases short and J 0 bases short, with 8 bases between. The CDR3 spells CASSYAGYQETQYF. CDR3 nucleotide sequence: TGTGCCAGCAGTTATGCGGGGTACCAAGAGACCCAGTACTTC.

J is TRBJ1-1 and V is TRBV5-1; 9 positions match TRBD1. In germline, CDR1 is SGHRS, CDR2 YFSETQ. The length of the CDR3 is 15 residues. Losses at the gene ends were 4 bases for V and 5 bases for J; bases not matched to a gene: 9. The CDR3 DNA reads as TGCGCCAGCAGCCCCCTTGGCGGACAGGGGACTGAAGCTTTCTTT. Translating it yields CASSPLGGQGTEAFF.

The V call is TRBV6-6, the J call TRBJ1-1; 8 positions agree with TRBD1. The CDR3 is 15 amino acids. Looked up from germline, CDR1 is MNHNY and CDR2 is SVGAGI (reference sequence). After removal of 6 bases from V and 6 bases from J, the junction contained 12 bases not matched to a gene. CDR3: CASSDRTGRTSEAFF. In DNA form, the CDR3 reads TGTGCCAGCAGCGATAGGACAGGGCGAACCTCTGAAGCTTTCTTT.

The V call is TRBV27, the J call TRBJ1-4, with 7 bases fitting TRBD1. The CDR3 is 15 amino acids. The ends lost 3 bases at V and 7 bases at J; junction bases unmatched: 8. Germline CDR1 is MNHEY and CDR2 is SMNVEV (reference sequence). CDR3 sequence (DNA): TGTGCCAGCAGTTTCTTTAGGGGGCGTGGTGAAAAACTGTTTTTT. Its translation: CASSFFRGRGEKLFF.

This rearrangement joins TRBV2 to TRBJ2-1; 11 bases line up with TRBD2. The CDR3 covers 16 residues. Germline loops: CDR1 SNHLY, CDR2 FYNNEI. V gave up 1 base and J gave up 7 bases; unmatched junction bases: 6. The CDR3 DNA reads TGTGCCAGCAGTGAAGGAGCTAGCGGGGGGCGGAATGAGCAGTTCTTC. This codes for CASSEGASGGRNEQFF.

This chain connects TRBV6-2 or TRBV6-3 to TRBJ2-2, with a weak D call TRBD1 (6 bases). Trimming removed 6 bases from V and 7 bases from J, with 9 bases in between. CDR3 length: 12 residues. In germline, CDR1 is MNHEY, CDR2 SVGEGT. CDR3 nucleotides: TGTGCCAGCAGCAGGGGCGGCGGGGAGCTGTTTTTT. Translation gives CASSRGGGELFF.

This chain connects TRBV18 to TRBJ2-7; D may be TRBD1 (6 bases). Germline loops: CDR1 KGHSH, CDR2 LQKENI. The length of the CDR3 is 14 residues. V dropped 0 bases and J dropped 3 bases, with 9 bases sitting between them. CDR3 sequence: CASSPPTGRYEQYF. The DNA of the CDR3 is TGTGCCAGCTCACCACCGACAGGCCGCTACGAGCAGTACTTC.

The DNA of the CDR3 is TGTGCCAGCAGCTCCGACAGTTACACTGAAGCTTTCTTT. Amino acid sequence: CASSSDSYTEAFF. The chain recombines TRBV5-4 with TRBJ1-1; D is perhaps TRBD1 (5 bases). V was clipped by 3 bases and J by 3 bases, with 9 bases between them. This CDR3 is built from 13 residues. Germline V gives CDR1 SGHNT, CDR2 YYREEE (reference sequence).

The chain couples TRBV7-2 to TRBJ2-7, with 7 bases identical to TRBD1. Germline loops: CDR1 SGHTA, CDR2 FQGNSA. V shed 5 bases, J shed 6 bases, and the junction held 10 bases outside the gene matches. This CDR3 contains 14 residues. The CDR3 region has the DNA TGTGCCAGCAGCCCAGGACAGGCCGTCTCCGAGCAGTACTTC. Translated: CASSPGQAVSEQYF.

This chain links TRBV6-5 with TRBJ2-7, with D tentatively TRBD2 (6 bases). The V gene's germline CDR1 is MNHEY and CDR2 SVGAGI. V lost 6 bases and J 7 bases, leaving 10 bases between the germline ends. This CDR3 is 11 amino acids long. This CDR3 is CASRGTGEQYF. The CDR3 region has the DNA TGTGCCAGCAGAGGGACTGGTGAGCAGTACTTC.

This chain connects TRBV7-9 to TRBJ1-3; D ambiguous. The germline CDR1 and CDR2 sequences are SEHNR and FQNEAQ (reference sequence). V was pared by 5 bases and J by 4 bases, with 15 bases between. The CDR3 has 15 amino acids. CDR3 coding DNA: TGTGCCAGCAGCCATCAACAGCAAAGGGGAAACACCATATATTTT. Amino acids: CASSHQQQRGNTIYF. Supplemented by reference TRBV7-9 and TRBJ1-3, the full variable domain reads DTGVSQNPRHKITKRGQNVTFRCDPISEHNRLYWYRQTLGQGPEFLTYFQNEAQLEKSRLLSDRFSAERPKGSFSTLEIQRTEQGDSAMYLCASSHQQQRGNTIYFGEGSWLTVV.